This TCR beta chain comes out of a study of T cells after yellow fever vaccination. This clonotype was recorded at least ten times. Its antigen is currently unknown. Germline loops: CDR1 DFQATT, CDR2 SNEGSKA (reference sequence). The germline V and J ends were trimmed by 6 bases and 0 bases, with 18 bases remaining between them. The CDR3 covers 17 residues. General observations from the study: Abundant clonotypes from the bulk population could get into FACS-sorted repertoires as contaminants. Clones that expanded after primary vaccination mostly reappeared after the booster (96% CD4, roughly 87% CD8).

TCRdb itself ran the 5' RACE reads through MiXCR, one entry per CDR3 protein. The sample lists about 550,000 distinct CDR3 sequences; under 25% were seen once. Sequenced material: PBMCs, taken 15 days after the yellow fever booster vaccination. The receptor comes from a man aged 25 to 40 who received the YFV17D yellow fever vaccine. The chain couples TRBV20-1 to TRBJ2-6, with D uncertain. The CDR3 protein is CSAPQSARLSGANVLTF. DNA of the CDR3: TGCAGTGCCCCCCAAAGCGCCCGCCTCTCTGGGGCCAACGTCCTGACTTTC.